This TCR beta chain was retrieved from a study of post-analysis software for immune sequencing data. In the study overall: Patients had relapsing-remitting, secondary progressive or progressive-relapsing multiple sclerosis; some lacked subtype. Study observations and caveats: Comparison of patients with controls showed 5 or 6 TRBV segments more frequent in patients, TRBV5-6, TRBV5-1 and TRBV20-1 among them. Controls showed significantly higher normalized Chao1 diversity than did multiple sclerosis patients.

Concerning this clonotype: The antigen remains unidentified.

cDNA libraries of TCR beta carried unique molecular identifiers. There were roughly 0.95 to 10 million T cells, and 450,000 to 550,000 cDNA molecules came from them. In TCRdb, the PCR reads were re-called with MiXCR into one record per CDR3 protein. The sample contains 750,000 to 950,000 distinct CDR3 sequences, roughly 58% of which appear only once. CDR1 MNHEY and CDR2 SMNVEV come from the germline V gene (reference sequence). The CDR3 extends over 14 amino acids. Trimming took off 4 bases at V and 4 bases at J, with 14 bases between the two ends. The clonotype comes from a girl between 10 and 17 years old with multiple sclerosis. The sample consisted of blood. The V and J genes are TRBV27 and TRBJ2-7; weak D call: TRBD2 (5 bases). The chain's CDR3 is CASSWATGSYEQYF. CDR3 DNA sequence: TGTGCCAGCAGTTGGGCCACGGGGAGTTACGAGCAGTACTTC.